This entry lists 16 T cell receptor beta chains sequenced from one sample in a study of blood T cell repertoires in COVID-19. Profiling relied on immunoSEQ multiplex PCR, and the TCRdb table lists in-frame clones only, not all of them. The table records under 150,000 clones, 84% of them present only once. The sequenced material came from PBMCs or T cells enriched from blood (not recorded which). These receptors came from a man aged 35 to 55 with acute COVID-19.

The V and J genes are TRBV5-1 and TRBJ1-1; D gene ambiguous. Per germline, CDR1 SGHRS and CDR2 YFSETQ. The V end was cut by 0 bases, the J end by 1 base, with 7 bases between. The CDR3 runs to 14 residues. CDR3 sequence: CASSLAGWNTEAFF. CDR3 coding DNA: TGCGCCAGCAGCTTGGCAGGCTGGAACACTGAAGCTTTCTTT. The whole variable domain, remainder taken from reference TRBV5-1 and TRBJ1-1, is KAGVTQTPRYLIKTRGQQVTLSCSPISGHRSVSWYQQTPGQGLQFLFEYFSETQRNKGNFPGRFSGRQFSNSRSEMNVSTLELGDSALYLCASSLAGWNTEAFFGQGTRLTVV.

The V call is TRBV12-3 or TRBV12-4, the J call TRBJ2-7; D gene unclear. The CDR3 extends over 11 amino acids. V lost 2 bases, J lost 5 bases, and 4 bases lay in between. This CDR3 reads CASSLLDEQYF. The CDR3 DNA reads as TGTGCCAGCAGTTTATTAGACGAGCAGTACTTC.

This chain uses TRBV27 with TRBJ2-6; TRBD1 might be the D (5 bases). The CDR3 length is 15 residues. Germline CDR1 MNHEY, CDR2 SMNVEV (reference sequence). V was cut by 2 bases and J by 4 bases, with 9 bases left in between. As DNA, the CDR3 is TGTGCCAGCAGTTTAGCAGGGTCGGGGGCCAACGTCCTGACTTTC. The encoded protein is CASSLAGSGANVLTF.

This sequence joins TRBV2 and TRBJ1-1; D unresolved. Germline CDR1 and CDR2: SNHLY and FYNNEI. The CDR3 consists of 13 residues. V dropped 6 bases and J dropped 3 bases, with 11 bases sitting between them. DNA for the CDR3: TGTGCCAGCAGGGGTTGGAGAGACACTGAAGCTTTCTTT. Its protein product is CASRGWRDTEAFF.

This chain uses TRBV14 with TRBJ1-2; TRBD1 might be the D (5 bases). The CDR3 spans 14 residues. CDR1 and CDR2 from the germline V gene are SGHDN and FVKESK. V lost 3 bases and J 8 bases, leaving 16 bases between the germline ends. In DNA, the CDR3 is TGTGCCAGCAGCCACACCCTGGACGGGGGAGGCTACACCTTC. Translation gives CASSHTLDGGGYTF.

The genes are TRBV13 and TRBJ2-7; 7 bases are shared with TRBD1. Per germline, CDR1 PRHDT and CDR2 FYEKMQ (reference sequence). J was trimmed by 4 bases and V by 3 bases; bases with no gene match: 9. The CDR3 consists of 15 residues. CDR3 in amino acids: CASSLTGTKPYEQYF. The CDR3 DNA sequence: TGTGCCAGCAGCTTGACAGGGACAAAACCTTACGAGCAGTACTTC. Full variable domain (remainder filled in from reference TRBV13 and TRBJ2-7): AAGVIQSPRHLIKEKRETATLKCYPIPRHDTVYWYQQGPGQDPQFLISFYEKMQSDKGSIPDRFSAQQFSDYHSELNMSSLELGDSALYFCASSLTGTKPYEQYFGPGTRLTVT.

The genes are TRBV7-2 and TRBJ1-1; maybe TRBD1 (5 bases). CDR1 and CDR2 (germline): SGHTA, FQGNSA. Trimming shortened V by 5 bases and J by 3 bases, and 13 bases separated the two germline ends. The CDR3 has 14 amino acids. CDR3 DNA: TGTGCCAGCAGCGCCGAGCAGGGCTACACTGAAGCTTTCTTT. Protein: CASSAEQGYTEAFF.

This chain joins TRBV4-1 and TRBJ1-2; 8 bases match TRBD1. This CDR3 has 14 amino acids. The junction had 7 bases not matched to a gene; V was cut back by 6 bases and J by 4 bases. In germline, CDR1 is MGHRA, CDR2 YSYEKL. The chain's CDR3 is CASSPDRGGYGYTF. In DNA, the CDR3 is TGCGCCAGCAGTCCTGACAGGGGCGGCTATGGCTACACCTTC.

The CDR3 is CASSSPGNQETQYF. The CDR3 region has the DNA TGTGCCAGCAGTTCCCCGGGTAACCAAGAGACCCAGTACTTC. The V call is TRBV7-6, the J call TRBJ2-5; D call uncertain. Deletions cut 6 bases from V and 0 bases from J, with 11 bases between. The CDR3 is 14 amino acids. Germline loops: CDR1 SGHVS, CDR2 FNYEAQ.

This chain links TRBV4-1 with TRBJ1-1, with no clear D. Germline CDR1 reads MGHRA; CDR2 reads YSYEKL. This CDR3 has 14 amino acids. The V and J ends lost 4 bases and 4 bases respectively, with 13 bases between them. The CDR3: CASSRAREGTEAFF. CDR3 nucleotide sequence: TGCGCCAGCAGCCGGGCCAGAGAAGGCACTGAAGCTTTCTTT.

The chain recombines TRBV6-5 with TRBJ1-5; D gene ambiguous. The germline V and J ends were trimmed by 5 bases and 1 base, with 12 bases remaining between them. Germline lookup yields CDR1 MNHEY and CDR2 SVGAGI. The CDR3 length is 15 residues. CDR3 nucleotides: TGTGCCAGCAGTACATCAGGTGGGAGCAATCAGCCCCAGCATTTT. It codes for CASSTSGGSNQPQHF.

The V and J genes are TRBV5-6 and TRBJ1-6; D perhaps matches TRBD1 (6 bases). From germline, CDR1 is SGHDT and CDR2 YYEEEE. With 3 bases removed from V and 5 bases from J, the gap between germline ends came to 21 bases. The CDR3 has 18 amino acids. The CDR3 sequence: CASSSGQGRYRDNSPLHF. CDR3 DNA: TGTGCCAGCAGCTCGGGCCAGGGACGTTACAGGGATAATTCACCCCTCCACTTT.

The chain couples TRBV6-1 to TRBJ1-2, with no clear D. CDR3 length: 16 amino acids. Trimming took off 3 bases at V and 6 bases at J, with 20 bases between the two ends. The germline V gene has CDR1 MNHNS and CDR2 SASEGT. The CDR3 DNA sequence: TGTGCCAGCAGTGATCACTTTGTAGAGGACTCAAATGGCTACACCTTC. Translation: CASSDHFVEDSNGYTF.

This rearrangement joins TRBV18 to TRBJ1-1, with unresolved D. The germline V and J ends were trimmed by 6 bases and 3 bases, with 5 bases remaining between them. The CDR3 is 11 residues long. CDR1 KGHSH and CDR2 LQKENI come from the germline V gene. The CDR3 DNA sequence: TGTGCCAGCTCCCGGGACACTGAAGCTTTCTTT. Translating gives CASSRDTEAFF.

The V and J genes are TRBV6-5 and TRBJ1-5, with TRBD1 matching 7 bases. The CDR3 sequence is 15 residues long. The V gene's germline CDR1 is MNHEY and CDR2 SVGAGI. V shed 6 bases, J shed 7 bases, and the junction held 12 bases outside the gene matches. The CDR3 is CASRDRRGAGQPQHF. The CDR3 nucleotides read TGTGCCAGCAGGGACAGGAGAGGGGCGGGACAGCCCCAGCATTTT.

The V call is TRBV12-3 or TRBV12-4, the J call TRBJ1-6; a possible D gene is TRBD1 (6 bases). With 5 bases removed from V and 10 bases from J, the gap between germline ends came to 12 bases. The CDR3 consists of 13 residues. This chain's CDR3 is CASSPGVESPLHF. CDR3 coding DNA: TGTGCCAGCAGTCCAGGGGTTGAATCACCCCTCCACTTT.